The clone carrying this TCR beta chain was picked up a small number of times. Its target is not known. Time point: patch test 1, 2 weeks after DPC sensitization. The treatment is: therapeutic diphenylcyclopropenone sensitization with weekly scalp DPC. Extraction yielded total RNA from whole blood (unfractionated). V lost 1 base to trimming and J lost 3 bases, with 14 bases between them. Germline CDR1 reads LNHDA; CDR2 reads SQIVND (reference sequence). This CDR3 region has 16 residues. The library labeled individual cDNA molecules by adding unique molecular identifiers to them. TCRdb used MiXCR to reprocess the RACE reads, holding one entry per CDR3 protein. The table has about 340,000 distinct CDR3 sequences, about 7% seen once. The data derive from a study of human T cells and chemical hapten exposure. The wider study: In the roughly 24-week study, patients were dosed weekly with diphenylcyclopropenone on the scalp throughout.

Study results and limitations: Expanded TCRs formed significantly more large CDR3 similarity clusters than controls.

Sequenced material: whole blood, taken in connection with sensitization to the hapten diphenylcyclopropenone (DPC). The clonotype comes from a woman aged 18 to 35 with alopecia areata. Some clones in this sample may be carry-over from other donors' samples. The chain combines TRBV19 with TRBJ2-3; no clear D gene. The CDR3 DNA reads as TGTGCCAGTAGTATAGGAGGCCCGAGGCTTACAGATACGCAGTATTTT. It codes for CASSIGGPRLTDTQYF.